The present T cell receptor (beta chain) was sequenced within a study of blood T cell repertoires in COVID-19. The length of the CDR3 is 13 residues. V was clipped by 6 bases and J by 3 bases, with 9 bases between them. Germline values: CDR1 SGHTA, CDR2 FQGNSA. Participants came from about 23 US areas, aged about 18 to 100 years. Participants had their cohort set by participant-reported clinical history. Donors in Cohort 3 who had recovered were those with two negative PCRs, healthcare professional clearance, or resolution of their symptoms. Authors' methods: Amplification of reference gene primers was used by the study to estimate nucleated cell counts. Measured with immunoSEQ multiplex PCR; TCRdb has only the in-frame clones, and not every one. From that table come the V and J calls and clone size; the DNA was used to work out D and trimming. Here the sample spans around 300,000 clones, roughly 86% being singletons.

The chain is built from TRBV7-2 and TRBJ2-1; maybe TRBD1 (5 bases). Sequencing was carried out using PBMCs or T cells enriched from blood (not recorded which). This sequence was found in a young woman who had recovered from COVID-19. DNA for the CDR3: TGTGCCAGCAGAGTTGACAGCTACAATGAGCAGTTCTTC. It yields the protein CASRVDSYNEQFF.